This T cell receptor (beta chain) appears in the sequencing data of a study of blood T cell repertoires in COVID-19. Study information: The United States, Italy and Spain provided the acute and convalescent COVID-19 samples. In each case, the material was cDNA or gDNA derived from T cells, B-cell-depleted T cells, or PBMCs.

A single count supports this clone. As handled by the study authors: Amplifying reference gene primers gave estimates of nucleated cell counts. Profiled with immunoSEQ multiplex PCR; TCRdb holds only in-frame clones, not every one. V, J and clone size were drawn from that table, and D and trimming were deduced from the DNA. This table has about 120,000 clones, about four fifths appearing once. The ends lost 5 bases at V and 3 bases at J; junction bases unmatched: 8. The CDR3 is made up of 16 amino acids. The germline V gene encodes CDR1 SGHNT and CDR2 YENEEA. The sequencing input was peripheral blood. The chain combines TRBV11-3 with TRBJ2-1, with 9 nucleotides matching TRBD2. The clonotype was recovered from a woman in her 70s with acute or convalescent COVID-19. CDR3 sequence: CASSPRRRGGYNEQFF. The CDR3 DNA reads as TGTGCCAGCAGCCCAAGGAGGCGGGGGGGCTACAATGAGCAGTTCTTC.